This passage covers 16 T cell receptor beta chains from one sample sequenced in a study of human T cells and chemical hapten exposure. Stated time point: patch test 2, 6 weeks after DPC sensitization. Treatment denoted: therapeutic diphenylcyclopropenone sensitization with weekly scalp DPC. MiXCR was run by TCRdb on the RACE reads, yielding one entry per CDR3 protein. The data show 95,000 or so distinct CDR3 sequences, more than 9.5% seen once. The starting material was whole blood, obtained in connection with sensitization to the hapten diphenylcyclopropenone (DPC). These TCRs come from a woman between 35 and 50 years old with alopecia areata. Some clones in this sample may be carry-over from other donors' samples.

Many counts were recorded for this clonotype. The gene calls are TRBV20-1 and TRBJ2-1, with D perhaps TRBD2 (6 bases). V lost 6 bases and J 7 bases, leaving 19 bases between the germline ends. Per germline, CDR1 DFQATT and CDR2 SNEGSKA (reference sequence). This CDR3 is built from 14 residues. The CDR3 is CSARVGTFVNEQFF. For the CDR3, the DNA is TGCAGTGCACGTGTGGGGACTTTTGTAAATGAGCAGTTCTTC.

This clonotype was counted between two and nine times. V is TRBV6-1 and J is TRBJ2-2; D might be TRBD2 (6 bases). CDR3 length: 13 amino acids. Germline loops: CDR1 MNHNS, CDR2 SASEGT. V shed 8 bases and J shed 2 bases, with 9 bases lying between them. The CDR3 sequence: CASLGGNTGELFF. For the CDR3, the DNA is TGTGCCAGCTTGGGGGGAAACACCGGGGAGCTGTTTTTT.

This chain connects TRBV20-1 to TRBJ1-5; D unclear. Germline assignment: CDR1 DFQATT and CDR2 SNEGSKA (reference sequence). The CDR3 sequence is 12 residues long. Trimming took off 6 bases at V and 4 bases at J, with 10 bases between the two ends. The chain's CDR3 is CSAQTENQPQHF. The CDR3 bases are TGCAGTGCCCAAACAGAGAATCAGCCCCAGCATTTT.

This clonotype was counted at least ten times. This chain links TRBV29-1 with TRBJ1-1; 7 bases align to TRBD1. From germline, CDR1 is SQVTM and CDR2 ANQGSEA. The CDR3 covers 14 residues. After removal of 5 bases from V and 1 base from J, the junction contained 7 bases not matched to a gene. CDR3 residues: CSVSMDRWNTEAFF. Here the CDR3 DNA reads TGCAGCGTTTCCATGGACAGGTGGAACACTGAAGCTTTCTTT.

Ten or more counts support this clonotype. The missing conserved phenylalanine or tryptophan at the end of this CDR3 makes a read error likely. The V gene is TRBV9, the J gene TRBJ1-4; 8 positions agree with TRBD1. V shed 6 bases and J 3 bases; nucleotides not matched to a gene: 13. The CDR3 runs 17 residues. CDR1 and CDR2 from the germline V gene are SGDLS and YYNGEE. The chain's CDR3 is CASNPGQDNEANEKLFS. The CDR3 DNA is TGTGCCAGCAACCCGGGACAGGACAATGAAGCTAATGAAAAACTGTTTTCT.

V and J are TRBV7-9 and TRBJ1-2; D is undetermined. CDR3 length equals 15 residues. Germline CDR1 and CDR2: SEHNR and FQNEAQ (reference sequence). Trimming removed 1 base from V and 4 bases from J, with 13 bases in between. CDR3 loop: CASSLGGPAIYGYTF. CDR3 in DNA: TGTGCCAGCAGCTTAGGGGGTCCCGCTATCTATGGCTACACCTTC. The entire variable domain, with the rest obtained from reference TRBV7-9 and TRBJ1-2, is as follows: DTGVSQNPRHKITKRGQNVTFRCDPISEHNRLYWYRQTLGQGPEFLTYFQNEAQLEKSRLLSDRFSAERPKGSFSTLEIQRTEQGDSAMYLCASSLGGPAIYGYTFGSGTRLTVV.

CDR3 sequence: CASSAAFGDRVTSDEQFF. The CDR3 DNA sequence: TGTGCCAGTAGTGCCGCCTTCGGGGACAGGGTAACCAGCGATGAGCAGTTCTTC. V is TRBV19 and J is TRBJ2-1, with 9 positions matching TRBD1. The CDR3 runs 18 residues. Germline trimming cut 5 bases from V and 8 bases from J; bases unmatched to any gene: 19. Germline V gene sequence: CDR1 LNHDA, CDR2 SQIVND (reference sequence).

This clonotype was found many times. V is TRBV20-1 and J is TRBJ1-5; TRBD1 agrees at 9 bases. Germline CDR1 is DFQATT and CDR2 is SNEGSKA (reference sequence). V lost 3 bases to trimming and J lost 2 bases; unmatched junction nucleotides: 2. The CDR3 is 14 residues long. CDR3 amino acids: CSARGQGRNQPQHF. The DNA for the CDR3 is TGCAGTGCTAGGGGACAGGGTCGCAATCAGCCCCAGCATTTT.

Turning to this clonotype: With a much larger clone just one base away, this may be a read error. The chain recombines TRBV20-1 with TRBJ2-5, with 7 bases matching TRBD1. This CDR3 is 13 amino acids long. From germline, CDR1 is DFQATT and CDR2 SNEGSKA (reference sequence). CDR3 DNA: TGCAGTGCTGAAGACAGGGACCGATGGACCCACTACTTC. It translates to CSAEDRDRWTHYF.

The J gene is TRBJ2-5, the V gene TRBV7-9, with D perhaps matching TRBD2 (6 bases). The CDR3 runs 14 residues. V shed 0 bases and J shed 6 bases, with 11 bases lying between them. Germline assignment: CDR1 SEHNR and CDR2 FQNEAQ (reference sequence). The CDR3 sequence: CASSLALEGKTQYF. The CDR3 region has the DNA TGTGCCAGCAGCTTAGCCCTGGAGGGGAAGACCCAGTACTTC. The complete variable domain, with remaining parts taken from reference TRBV7-9 and TRBJ2-5, reads DTGVSQNPRHKITKRGQNVTFRCDPISEHNRLYWYRQTLGQGPEFLTYFQNEAQLEKSRLLSDRFSAERPKGSFSTLEIQRTEQGDSAMYLCASSLALEGKTQYFGPGTRLLVL.

This rearrangement joins TRBV6-1 to TRBJ1-1; D not certain. CDR1 MNHNS and CDR2 SASEGT come from the germline V gene. Trimming removed 2 bases at V and 7 bases at J, with 14 bases between. CDR3 length: 14 residues. CDR3 protein: CASSERAVYSEAFF. The CDR3 bases are TGTGCCAGCAGTGAAAGGGCAGTATATAGTGAAGCTTTCTTT.

This clonotype was picked up many times. The chain uses TRBV30 and TRBJ1-2; tentative D call: TRBD1 (5 bases). This CDR3 spans 18 amino acids. Trimming pared 0 bases from V and 3 bases from J, leaving 23 bases between. Germline CDR1 GTSNPN, CDR2 SVGIG (reference sequence). The CDR3: CAWSVTGPLRPEDYGYTF. The CDR3 nucleotides read TGTGCCTGGAGTGTAACGGGACCGTTAAGGCCGGAGGACTATGGCTACACCTTC.

This clonotype was recorded a few times. The J gene is TRBJ1-2, the V gene TRBV2; D not certain. V was cut by 8 bases and J by 1 base, with 5 bases left in between. This CDR3 has 11 amino acids. Per germline, CDR1 SNHLY and CDR2 FYNNEI. CDR3 nucleotides: TGTGCCAGCCAGGTTAACTATGGCTACACCTTC. Protein: CASQVNYGYTF.

This clonotype was picked up a small number of times. The chain combines TRBV3-1 with TRBJ1-6; D gene uncertain. The CDR3 is made up of 15 amino acids. The germline V gene has CDR1 LGHDT and CDR2 YNNKEL (reference sequence). The germline V and J ends were trimmed by 3 bases and 8 bases, with 14 bases remaining between them. This chain's CDR3 is CASSHGVLRDSPLHF. CDR3 bases: TGTGCCAGCAGCCACGGGGTCCTGAGGGATTCACCCCTCCACTTT. The full variable domain, completed using reference TRBV3-1 and TRBJ1-6, is DTAVSQTPKYLVTQMGNDKSIKCEQNLGHDTMYWYKQDSKKFLKIMFSYNNKELIINETVPNRFSPKSPDKAHLNLHINSLELGDSAVYFCASSHGVLRDSPLHFGNGTRLTVT.

This rearrangement joins TRBV6-2 or TRBV6-3 to TRBJ2-5; 8 positions match TRBD2. Germline loops: CDR1 MNHEY, CDR2 SVGEGT. The CDR3 contains 14 residues. J was trimmed by 9 bases and V by 5 bases; bases with no gene match: 11. CDR3 DNA: TGTGCCAGCAGTCAAGCGGGGGCCCAAGGGGCCCAGTACTTC. As protein: CASSQAGAQGAQYF.

The CDR3 sequence: CASRGTGGYEQYF. The CDR3, as DNA: TGTGCCAGCAGGGGGACAGGGGGCTACGAGCAGTACTTC. V and J are TRBV6-1 and TRBJ2-7, with 11 nucleotides matching TRBD1. The CDR3 is 13 amino acids. The germline CDR1 and CDR2 sequences are MNHNS and SASEGT. V gave up 6 bases and J gave up 3 bases; unmatched junction bases: 1.